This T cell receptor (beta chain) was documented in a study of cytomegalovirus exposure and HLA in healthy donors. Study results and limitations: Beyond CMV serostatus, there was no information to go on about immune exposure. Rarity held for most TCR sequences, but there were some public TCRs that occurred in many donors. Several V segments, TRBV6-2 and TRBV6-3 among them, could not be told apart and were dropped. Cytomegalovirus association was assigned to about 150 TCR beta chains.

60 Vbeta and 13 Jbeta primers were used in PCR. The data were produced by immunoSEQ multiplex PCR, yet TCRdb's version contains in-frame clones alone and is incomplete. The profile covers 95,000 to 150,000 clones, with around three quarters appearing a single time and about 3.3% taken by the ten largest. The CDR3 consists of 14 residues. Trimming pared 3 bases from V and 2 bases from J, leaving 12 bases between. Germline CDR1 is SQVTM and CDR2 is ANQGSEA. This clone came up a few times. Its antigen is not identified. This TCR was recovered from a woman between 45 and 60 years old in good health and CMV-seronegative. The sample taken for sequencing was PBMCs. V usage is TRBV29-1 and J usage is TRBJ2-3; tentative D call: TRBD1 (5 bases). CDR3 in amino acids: CSVEAVDITDTQYF. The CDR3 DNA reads TGCAGCGTTGAGGCAGTGGACATCACAGATACGCAGTATTTT.